These 18 T cell receptor beta chains originate from one sample sequenced in a study of OX40 agonist ivuxolimab in advanced cancers. The protocol was immunoSEQ multiplex PCR, while the TCRdb copy is restricted to in-frame clones and leaves out a portion. The sample holds 95,000 to 150,000 clones, just under 95% seen once. The input for sequencing was CD4+ or CD8+ T cells sorted from blood, taken in a trial of the OX40 agonist ivuxolimab. All receptors derive from an adult with an advanced solid tumor such as melanoma, head and neck, liver or kidney cancer.

The chain couples TRBV28 to TRBJ1-4; 7 nucleotides align to TRBD1. The junction had 7 bases not matched to a gene; V was cut back by 2 bases and J by 7 bases. CDR1 is MDHEN, CDR2 SYDVKM, per germline. The CDR3 extends over 15 amino acids. For the CDR3, the DNA is TGTGCCAGCAGTTTACGGCAGGGGGGAAGTGAAAAACTGTTTTTT. It yields the protein CASSLRQGGSEKLFF.

The chain links TRBV6-4 to TRBJ2-5; either TRBD1 or TRBD2 may supply D (9 bases each). The J call could be wrong; TRBJ2-7 is a better fit for the DNA end. The CDR3 runs 15 residues. Germline lookup yields CDR1 MRHNA and CDR2 SNTAGT. The CDR3 nucleotides read TGTGCCAGCGGCGGGGGGGGACAGGGCTCCTACGAGCAGTACTTC. It specifies CASGGGGQGSYEQYF.

The V call is TRBV6-4, the J call TRBJ1-5; unclear D gene. Germline V gene lookup returns CDR1 MRHNA and CDR2 SNTAGT. The length of the CDR3 is 13 residues. The V end lost 3 bases, the J end lost 1 base, and 4 bases lay between the germline ends. CDR3: CASSEESNQPQHF. CDR3 sequence (DNA): TGTGCCAGCAGTGAAGAGAGCAATCAGCCCCAGCATTTT.

The genes are TRBV18 and TRBJ1-6, with D tentatively TRBD1 (5 bases). The V and J ends lost 6 bases and 0 bases respectively, with 12 bases between them. The CDR3 has 16 amino acids. In germline, CDR1 is KGHSH, CDR2 LQKENI. CDR3 region: CASSPWTSSYNSPLHF. DNA for the CDR3: TGTGCCAGCTCGCCCTGGACAAGCTCCTATAATTCACCCCTCCACTTT.

A single count supports this clone. This chain joins TRBV6-1 and TRBJ1-3; a possible D gene is TRBD1 (5 bases). Germline lookup yields CDR1 MNHNS and CDR2 SASEGT. This CDR3 contains 13 residues. V was cut by 8 bases and J by 0 bases, with 8 bases left in between. CDR3 sequence (DNA): TGTGCCAGCCGCAGGGACTCTGGAAACACCATATATTTT. Translating it yields CASRRDSGNTIYF.

The CDR3 sequence is CASSSDTTYEQYF. The CDR3 region has the DNA TGCGCCAGCAGCTCGGATACCACCTACGAGCAGTACTTC. The chain carries TRBV5-1 and TRBJ2-7; no definite D call. V dropped 3 bases and J dropped 2 bases, with 9 bases sitting between them. The CDR3 contains 13 residues. CDR1 is SGHRS and CDR2 is YFSETQ in the germline V gene.

V usage is TRBV7-6 and J usage is TRBJ2-1, with 14 nucleotides matching TRBD2. The CDR3 is 16 residues long. V lost 4 bases and J lost 9; bases outside the gene matches: 8. CDR1 and CDR2 (germline): SGHVS, FNYEAQ. CDR3 nucleotides: TGTGCCAGCAGCTCCCAGACTAGCGGGAGGGCCGGTGAGCAGTTCTTC. Its protein is CASSSQTSGRAGEQFF.

This sequence joins TRBV4-2 and TRBJ2-2; the D is unclear. Trimming took 4 bases from V and 6 from J, leaving 12 bases between them. The CDR3 runs to 14 residues. Germline V gene lookup returns CDR1 LGHNA and CDR2 YNFKEQ. The CDR3 DNA follows: TGTGCCAGCAGCCCGGACGAATCAGCCGGGGAGCTGTTTTTT. This sequence encodes CASSPDESAGELFF.

This chain joins TRBV19 and TRBJ1-5, with D possibly being TRBD1 (5 bases). The CDR3 runs to 19 residues. V lost 0 bases, J lost 2 bases, and 20 bases lay in between. In germline, CDR1 is LNHDA, CDR2 SQIVND (reference sequence). The CDR3 DNA sequence: TGTGCCAGTAGTATAGATGGGCAGGGAAGGGCCTTAGGCAATCAGCCCCAGCATTTT. It yields the protein CASSIDGQGRALGNQPQHF.

The gene calls are TRBV9 and TRBJ2-1; 11 positions agree with TRBD2. After removal of 2 bases from V and 8 bases from J, the junction contained 15 bases not matched to a gene. CDR1 is SGDLS and CDR2 is YYNGEE in the germline V gene. The CDR3 is 18 amino acids. CDR3 loop: CASSVQTSGNEWGDEQFF. For the CDR3, the DNA is TGTGCCAGCAGCGTTCAGACTAGCGGGAATGAGTGGGGGGATGAGCAGTTCTTC.

The chain employs TRBV6-1 and TRBJ2-1; D is perhaps TRBD1 (5 bases). Trimming left V 4 bases short and J 7 bases short, with 17 bases between. The CDR3 sequence is 15 residues long. CDR1 is MNHNS, CDR2 SASEGT, per germline. This CDR3 reads CASSARATRDNEQFF. DNA of the CDR3: TGTGCCAGCAGTGCCCGGGCCACCAGGGATAATGAGCAGTTCTTC.

The chain is built from TRBV28 and TRBJ2-7; weak D call: TRBD1 (6 bases). This CDR3 contains 15 residues. Per the germline V gene, CDR1 is MDHEN and CDR2 is SYDVKM. V was pared by 2 bases and J by 6 bases, with 17 bases between. CDR3 protein: CASSLAGRGPSEQYF. The CDR3 DNA reads as TGTGCCAGCAGTTTAGCCGGCAGGGGTCCATCCGAGCAGTACTTC.

The rearrangement joins TRBV7-2 to TRBJ2-2; D is unclear. Per the germline V gene, CDR1 is SGHTA and CDR2 is FQGNSA. CDR3 size: 16 residues. V was trimmed by 1 base and J by 0 bases, leaving 9 bases between them. CDR3 nucleotide sequence: TGTGCCAGCAGCTTAGAGCCGCGGACGAACACCGGGGAGCTGTTTTTT. It yields the protein CASSLEPRTNTGELFF.

The rearrangement joins TRBV21-1 to TRBJ2-7; the table's D call, TRBD2, was not checked against the DNA. TRBV21-1 is shown as a pseudogene. The length of the CDR3 is 8 residues. For the CDR3, the DNA is TGTGCCAGCACGGAGCAGTACTTC. Protein: CASTEQYF.

In regard to this clone: A read error may produce the germline difference seen at one junction end. This sequence joins TRBV28 and TRBJ1-2; 9 bases agree with TRBD1. Germline CDR1 reads MDHEN; CDR2 reads SYDVKM. CDR3 length: 12 amino acids. CDR3 DNA: TGTGCCAGCAGTTTGGGACAGGGAGGGAAGGCCTTC. It codes for CASSLGQGGKAF.

The chain links TRBV9 to TRBJ2-2; D gene ambiguous. The V gene lost 0 bases and the J gene lost 5 bases, with 14 bases spanning the gap. Germline assignment: CDR1 SGDLS and CDR2 YYNGEE. The CDR3 contains 16 residues. The CDR3 loop reads CASSVAVGMGTGELFF. CDR3 DNA sequence: TGTGCCAGCAGCGTAGCGGTTGGGATGGGAACCGGGGAGCTGTTTTTT.

V gene TRBV5-1 combines with J gene TRBJ2-7, with D tentatively TRBD1 (5 bases). The germline V gene has CDR1 SGHRS and CDR2 YFSETQ. V lost 2 bases, J lost 0 bases, and 12 bases lay in between. The CDR3 sequence is 15 residues long. The CDR3 loop is CASSLTGLSSYEQYF. CDR3 nucleotides: TGCGCCAGCAGCTTAACAGGTCTTTCCTCCTACGAGCAGTACTTC.

The chain has TRBV5-1 and TRBJ2-1; TRBD2 matches at 11 bases. CDR3 size: 15 residues. The trim removed 1 base at V and 3 bases at J, leaving 0 bases unmatched. The V gene's germline CDR1 is SGHRS and CDR2 YFSETQ. In nucleotides, the CDR3 is TGCGCCAGCAGCTTGACTAGCGGGAGCTACAATGAGCAGTTCTTC. Its translation: CASSLTSGSYNEQFF.